The clone carrying this T cell receptor beta chain was observed a handful of times. The sample comes from a study of identical twins. TCRdb recomputed calls from the 5' RACE reads with MiXCR, one row per CDR3 protein. The profile covers just over 500,000 distinct CDR3 sequences, with 20% to 25% appearing a single time and about 0.93% taken by the ten largest. This CDR3 contains 14 residues. Germline-derived CDR1 and CDR2 are MNHNS and SASEGT. V was clipped by 3 bases and J by 6 bases, with 14 bases between them. These data were likewise used in another study, on T cells expressing NK-cell markers. That paper notes: Source material for TCR beta repertoires consisted of sorted CD3+CD56+NKG2C+, CD3+CD56+NKG2C- and CD3+CD56-NKG2C+ T cells. For four donors, these clonotypes were likewise the leading ones in the CD3+CD56-NKG2C+ fraction.

The TCR was taken from a woman under 30 in good health. Sequencing was performed on CD4+ T cells sorted from blood. The chain has TRBV6-1 and TRBJ1-2, with unresolved D. CDR3 amino acids: CASSDPSMRHGYTF. CDR3 DNA: TGTGCCAGCAGTGACCCCTCTATGCGACATGGCTACACCTTC.